The clone carrying this T cell receptor beta chain came up many times. No antigen is known for it. CDR3 length: 16 amino acids. Germline V gene sequence: CDR1 SGHRS, CDR2 YFSETQ. V was pared by 0 bases and J by 4 bases, with 9 bases of the junction left unmatched. This specimen belongs to a study of tumor and adjacent non-tumor tissue in lung cancer. Study-wide points: Higher tumor TCR diversity was associated with shorter survival.

This sample's RNA came from whole unsorted tissue. TCRbeta libraries were built with three rounds of nested PCR, modified from ARM-PCR. TCRdb re-called the multiplex PCR reads through MiXCR, storing one row per CDR3 protein. The repertoire holds tens of thousands of distinct CDR3 sequences, with 60% as singletons. The sequence was collected from a man aged 45-65 years with non-small cell lung cancer. This rearrangement joins TRBV5-1 to TRBJ2-5, with 7 nucleotides matching TRBD1. Sequencing input: lung tumor tissue. The CDR3 nucleotides read TGCGCCAGCAGCTTGGGACCCCAGGGACAGCTAGAGACCCAGTACTTC. This translates into CASSLGPQGQLETQYF.